This T cell receptor (beta chain) derives from a study of CD8+ T cells in alopecia areata. Turning to the study itself: Patients received oral tofacitinib, 5 to 10 mg twice daily, for moderate-to-severe alopecia areata. Overall study results and limits: Relative to normal scalp, lesional scalp, especially alopecia totalis/universalis, showed higher clonality.

Isolated RNA was reverse transcribed into cDNA used as the sequencing template. Generated by immunoSEQ multiplex PCR, the TCRdb table keeps only in-frame clones and is missing some. There are around 140,000 clones in the sample; around 58% occur only once, and under 8% lies in the top ten. This clone was detected a few times. Antigen specificity is unknown. The CDR3 is made up of 15 amino acids. Germline CDR1 and CDR2: LGHNA and YNFKEQ. Trimming cost V 3 bases and J 5 bases, with 13 bases left between them. Sequencing used CD4+ T cells sorted from blood, obtained at week 0. This clonotype originated in a human donor with alopecia areata. This sequence joins TRBV4-2 and TRBJ2-2; D might be TRBD2 (5 bases). In DNA form, the CDR3 reads TGTGCCAGCAGCCAGGCCAGGTCGGGGACCGGGGAGCTGTTTTTT. It yields the protein CASSQARSGTGELFF.